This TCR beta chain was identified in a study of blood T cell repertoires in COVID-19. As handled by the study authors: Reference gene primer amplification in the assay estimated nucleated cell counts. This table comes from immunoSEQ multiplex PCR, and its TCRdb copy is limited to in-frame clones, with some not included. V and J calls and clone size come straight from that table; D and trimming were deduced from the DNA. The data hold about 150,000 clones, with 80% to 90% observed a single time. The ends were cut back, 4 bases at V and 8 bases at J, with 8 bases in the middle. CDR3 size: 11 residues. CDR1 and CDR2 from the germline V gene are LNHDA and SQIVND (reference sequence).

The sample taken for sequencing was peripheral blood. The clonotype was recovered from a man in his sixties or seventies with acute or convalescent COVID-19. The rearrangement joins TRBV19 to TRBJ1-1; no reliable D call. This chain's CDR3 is CASSNVREAFF. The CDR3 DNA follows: TGTGCCAGTAGTAATGTCAGAGAAGCTTTCTTT. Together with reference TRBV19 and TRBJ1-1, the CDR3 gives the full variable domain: DGGITQSPKYLFRKEGQNVTLSCEQNLNHDAMYWYRQDPGQGLRLIYYSQIVNDFQKGDIAEGYSVSREKKESFPLTVTSAQKNPTAFYLCASSNVREAFFGQGTRLTVV.